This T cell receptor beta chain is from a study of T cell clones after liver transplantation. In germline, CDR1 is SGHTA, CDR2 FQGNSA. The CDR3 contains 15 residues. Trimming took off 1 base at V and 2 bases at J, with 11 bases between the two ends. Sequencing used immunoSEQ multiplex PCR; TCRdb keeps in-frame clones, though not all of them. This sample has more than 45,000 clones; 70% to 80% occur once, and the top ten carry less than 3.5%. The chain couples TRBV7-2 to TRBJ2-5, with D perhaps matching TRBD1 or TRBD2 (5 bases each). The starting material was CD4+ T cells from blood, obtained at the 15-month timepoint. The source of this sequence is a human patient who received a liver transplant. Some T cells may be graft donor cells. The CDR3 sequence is CASSLGGVGQETQYF. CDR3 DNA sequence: TGTGCCAGCAGCTTAGGAGGGGTGGGGCAAGAGACCCAGTACTTC.